This entry lists 10 T cell receptor beta chains sequenced from one sample in a study of cytomegalovirus exposure and HLA in healthy donors (dated by TCRdb to about 2017). The method behind the library was the immunoSEQ multiplex PCR assay. A mixture of 60 forward primers for TCR Vbeta segments and 13 reverse primers for TCR Jbeta segments was used in the multiplex PCR. Not all clones reach the TCRdb copy of this immuneACCESS table, which keeps in-frame sequences only. Checked studies attribute under half of the gap to unresolved V genes and leave the rest unexplained. This sample has under 130,000 clones in its table, and 65% to 80% of those were observed once. Approximately 10% of the sample belongs to the ten largest clones. The source material was PBMCs. Receptors were obtained from a woman aged 18-30 years in good health and CMV-seropositive.

This clone was seen more than once but under ten times. V gene TRBV5-8 combines with J gene TRBJ2-7; 7 bases fit TRBD1. CDR1 SGHTS and CDR2 YDEGEE come from the germline V gene. The CDR3 totals 13 residues. V gave up 0 bases and J gave up 7 bases; unmatched junction bases: 4. The CDR3 DNA is TGTGCCAGCAGCTTGGTCCAGGGGGTGGAGCAGTACTTC. Translation: CASSLVQGVEQYF.

The V call is TRBV21-1, the J call TRBJ1-2. TRBV21-1 is flagged as a pseudogene. The CDR3 consists of 14 residues. CDR3 bases: TGTGCCAGCAGCAAAGCGAGGGAGTTGCGTGGCTACACCTTC. This gives the protein CASSKARELRGYTF.

V usage is TRBV4-2 and J usage is TRBJ2-2, with 9 bases matching TRBD1. The junction had 10 bases not matched to a gene; V was cut back by 5 bases and J by 6 bases. The germline gives CDR1 LGHNA, CDR2 YNFKEQ. This CDR3 has 16 residues. The CDR3 sequence: CASSGVGQGIPGELFF. The CDR3, as DNA: TGTGCCAGCAGCGGAGTCGGACAGGGGATTCCCGGGGAGCTGTTTTTT.

This chain uses TRBV11-2 with TRBJ2-7; the match to TRBD2 covers 7 bases. Germline V gene lookup returns CDR1 SGHAT and CDR2 FQNNGV. This CDR3 region has 15 residues. The V and J ends lost 5 bases and 2 bases, in that order; junction bases with no gene match: 9. The CDR3 region is CASSPRGGSPYEQYF. In nucleotides, the CDR3 is TGTGCCAGCAGCCCAAGGGGCGGGAGCCCCTACGAGCAGTACTTC.

The J gene is TRBJ2-3, the V gene TRBV7-9; 9 bases agree with TRBD2. The V gene's germline CDR1 is SEHNR and CDR2 FQNEAQ (reference sequence). This CDR3 spans 15 amino acids. The trim removed 3 bases at V and 1 base at J, leaving 2 bases unmatched. Here the CDR3 DNA reads TGTGCCAGCAGCTTCCCTAGCGGGGGCACAGATACGCAGTATTTT. This translates into CASSFPSGGTDTQYF.

This sequence joins TRBV5-1 and TRBJ2-3, with a possible D match to TRBD2 (7 bases). Germline loops: CDR1 SGHRS, CDR2 YFSETQ. This CDR3 comprises 14 residues. Deletions cut 1 base from V and 6 bases from J, with 12 bases between. CDR3 amino acids: CASSLMGGGDTQYF. The DNA for the CDR3 is TGCGCCAGCAGCTTGATGGGAGGGGGGGATACGCAGTATTTT.

The chain uses TRBV28 and TRBJ1-5; no reliable D call. The CDR3 runs 12 residues. Trimming removed 7 bases at V and 6 bases at J, with 10 bases between. Germline CDR1 is MDHEN and CDR2 is SYDVKM. CDR3: CASTLEGQPQHF. The CDR3 DNA reads TGTGCCAGCACCCTCGAGGGTCAGCCCCAGCATTTT.

This clone was counted between two and nine times. The V gene is TRBV7-6, the J gene TRBJ1-2; 8 nucleotides line up with TRBD1. Per germline, CDR1 SGHVS and CDR2 FNYEAQ. The CDR3 totals 17 residues. J lost 3 bases, V lost 6 bases, and 15 bases had no gene match. The CDR3 sequence is CASSSTWTGLLDYGYTF. As DNA, the CDR3 is TGTGCCAGCAGTTCAACATGGACAGGGCTACTAGACTATGGCTACACCTTC.

The chain carries TRBV4-1 and TRBJ2-1; D perhaps matches TRBD1 (5 bases). Trimming removed 0 bases at V and 1 base at J, with 13 bases between. This CDR3 comprises 17 residues. Germline V gene lookup returns CDR1 MGHRA and CDR2 YSYEKL. The CDR3 DNA sequence: TGCGCCAGCAGCCAAGAGAGAAGGGGTAGGTCCTACAATGAGCAGTTCTTC. The encoded protein is CASSQERRGRSYNEQFF.

The CDR3: CAWRRGSGDLYEQYF. DNA for the CDR3: TGTGCCTGGAGGCGAGGGTCGGGAGATCTCTACGAGCAGTACTTC. V usage is TRBV30 and J usage is TRBJ2-7; weak D call: TRBD2 (6 bases). CDR3 length: 15 residues. Trimming shortened V by 3 bases and J by 3 bases, and 18 bases separated the two germline ends. Germline assignment: CDR1 GTSNPN and CDR2 SVGIG (reference sequence). Filled out from reference TRBV30 and TRBJ2-7, the complete variable domain reads SQTIHQWPATLVQPVGSPLSLECTVEGTSNPNLYWYRQAAGRGLQLLFYSVGIGQISSEVPQNLSASRPQDRQFILSSKKLLLSDSGFYLCAWRRGSGDLYEQYFGPGTRLTVT.